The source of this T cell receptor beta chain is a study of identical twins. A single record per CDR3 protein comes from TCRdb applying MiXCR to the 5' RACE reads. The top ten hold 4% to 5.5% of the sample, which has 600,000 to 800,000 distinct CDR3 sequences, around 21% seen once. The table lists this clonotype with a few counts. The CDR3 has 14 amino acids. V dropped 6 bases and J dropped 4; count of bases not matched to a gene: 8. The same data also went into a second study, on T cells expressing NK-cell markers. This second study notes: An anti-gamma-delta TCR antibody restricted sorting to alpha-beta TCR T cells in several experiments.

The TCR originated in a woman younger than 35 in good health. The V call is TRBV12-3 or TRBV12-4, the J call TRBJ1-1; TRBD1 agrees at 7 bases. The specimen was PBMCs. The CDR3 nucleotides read TGTGCCAGCAGGGAGACAGGGTACGGCACTGAAGCTTTCTTT. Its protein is CASRETGYGTEAFF.